The TCR beta chain described here comes from a study of blood T cell repertoires in COVID-19. Study details: The origin of the acute and convalescent COVID-19 samples was the United States, Italy and Spain. Sources were T cells, B-cell-depleted T cells, or PBMCs; the material itself was cDNA or gDNA.

This CDR3 region has 15 residues. Trimming removed 6 bases from V and 5 bases from J; junction bases left unmatched: 13. The V gene's germline CDR1 is ENHRY and CDR2 SYGVKD. The data were produced by immunoSEQ multiplex PCR, yet TCRdb's version contains in-frame clones alone and is incomplete. The sample contains 120,000 or so clones, over 70% of which appear only once. The source material was peripheral blood. The gene calls are TRBV10-3 and TRBJ2-7, with TRBD1 matching 7 bases. This receptor was obtained from an elderly man with active or convalescent COVID-19. The chain's CDR3 is CAISSSLTGNHEQYF. The CDR3 DNA reads as TGTGCCATCAGCTCATCTCTGACAGGGAACCACGAGCAGTACTTC.